This TCR beta chain was retrieved from a study of identifying expanded T cells in peripheral blood. Trimming left V 5 bases short and J 5 bases short, with 12 bases between. The CDR3 loop spans 13 amino acids. Germline-derived CDR1 and CDR2 are SGHTA and FQGNSA. TCRdb keeps only in-frame clones here, not all; method: immunoSEQ multiplex PCR. In the table there are tens of thousands of clones, approximately 91% of which are singletons. Notes on this clone: Its antigen is as yet unknown.

Study-wide results and caveats: Clone count variance between approximately 2-week samples rose with total template count.

The receptor was isolated from a person aged 18-70 years in good health. The V call is TRBV7-2, the J call TRBJ1-2, with D perhaps TRBD1 (5 bases). Sequencing used blood. The DNA for the CDR3 is TGTGCCAGCAGCCGCGACAGATCTTATGGCTACACCTTC. Translating gives CASSRDRSYGYTF.